This T cell receptor beta chain was sequenced for a study of neurological immune-mediated disorders. Findings and caveats of the study: HTLV-1-associated myelopathy led in TCR clonal expansion, while multiple sclerosis ranked lowest, below healthy controls.

A single run covered 15-18 subjects with over 190 million TCR-beta sequences. TCRdb re-derived calls from the 5' RACE reads in MiXCR, one entry per CDR3 protein. The table has fewer than 45,000 distinct CDR3 sequences, less than 8.5% seen once; the top ten hold 4.4%. At least ten counts were recorded for this clonotype. Its specificity is not known. PBMCs numbering 2 million and stored at -80 C yielded the unsorted libraries. Specimen: PBMCs. The clonotype originates from a middle-aged woman in good health.

CDR3 nucleotides: TGCAGCGTATACAGGGTAGCGGGCACTGAAGCTTTCTTT. This codes for CSVYRVAGTEAFF. The chain joins TRBV29-1 to TRBJ1-1, with D perhaps TRBD1 (6 bases). Per the germline V gene, CDR1 is SQVTM and CDR2 is ANQGSEA. Trimming removed 6 bases at V and 4 bases at J, with 15 bases between. The CDR3 is 13 amino acids.